Listed here are 10 T cell receptor beta chains from one sample, sequenced in a study of blood T cell repertoires in COVID-19. This table comes from immunoSEQ multiplex PCR, and its TCRdb copy is limited to in-frame clones, with some not included. The data contain 62,000 or so clones, around 80% of them singletons. The specimen was PBMCs or T cells enriched from blood (not recorded which). These receptors were taken from a woman in her thirties or forties with acute COVID-19.

The rearrangement uses TRBV3-1 (or the pseudogene TRBV3-2) and TRBJ2-7, with 11 bases aligning to TRBD2. Germline assignment: CDR1 LGHDT and CDR2 YNNKEL (reference sequence). V lost 6 bases and J lost 6; bases outside the gene matches: 4. The CDR3 sequence is 13 residues long. CDR3 DNA: TGTGCCAGCAGGCAGACTAGCGGGACCGAGCAGTACTTC. Translation: CASRQTSGTEQYF.

A remark on this clone: The sample holds other DNA sequences that translate to the same CDR3. This sequence joins TRBV28 and TRBJ1-5; TRBD1 agrees at 9 bases. The CDR3 loop spans 15 amino acids. Germline CDR1 reads MDHEN; CDR2 reads SYDVKM. V gave up 4 bases and J gave up 5 bases; unmatched junction bases: 6. The CDR3 coding sequence is TGTGCCAGCAGTTCTAACAGGGGGCAGGATCAGCCCCAGCATTTT. Translating gives CASSSNRGQDQPQHF. Full variable domain (remainder filled in from reference TRBV28 and TRBJ1-5): DVKVTQSSRYLVKRTGEKVFLECVQDMDHENMFWYRQDPGLGLRLIYFSYDVKMKEKGDIPEGYSVSREKKERFSLILESASTNQTSMYLCASSSNRGQDQPQHFGDGTRLSIL.

This chain uses TRBV5-5 with TRBJ1-5, with 8 positions matching TRBD1. The CDR3 extends over 13 amino acids. With V trimmed by 2 bases and J by 9 bases, 4 bases remained unmatched. Germline CDR1 and CDR2: SGHKS and YYEKEE (reference sequence). The CDR3 loop is CASSLSRGRPQHF. The DNA for the CDR3 is TGTGCCAGCAGCTTATCCAGGGGGCGGCCCCAGCATTTT.

The rearrangement links TRBV2 to TRBJ2-3; D is perhaps TRBD1 (5 bases). The germline V gene has CDR1 SNHLY and CDR2 FYNNEI. V was cut by 2 bases and J by 4 bases, with 19 bases left in between. CDR3 length: 17 residues. The CDR3 loop is CASSEPAGITAPDTQYF. The CDR3 nucleotides read TGTGCCAGCAGTGAACCGGCAGGGATTACGGCCCCAGATACGCAGTATTTT.

The V call is TRBV15, the J call TRBJ2-1; TRBD2 aligns across 10 bases. This CDR3 has 15 amino acids. Germline V gene lookup returns CDR1 LNHNV and CDR2 YYDKDF (reference sequence). With 1 base clipped from V and 5 bases from J, the junction kept 2 bases outside the gene matches. CDR3 amino acids: CATSRGLAGNNEQFF. Written as DNA, the CDR3 is TGTGCCACCAGCAGAGGACTAGCGGGCAACAATGAGCAGTTCTTC.

The rearrangement joins TRBV2 to TRBJ2-7; D is possibly TRBD2 (6 bases). This CDR3 contains 13 residues. V was shortened by 10 bases and J by 0 bases, with 13 bases between the two germline ends. Germline V gene data show CDR1 as SNHLY and CDR2 as FYNNEI. The CDR3 sequence: CATSPGSSYEQYF. CDR3 DNA sequence: TGTGCCACCTCCCCCGGGAGCTCCTACGAGCAGTACTTC.

V usage is TRBV5-1 and J usage is TRBJ2-7; weak D call: TRBD1 (5 bases). The CDR3 covers 18 residues. The V and J ends lost 5 bases and 4 bases respectively, with 28 bases between them. Germline CDR1 and CDR2: SGHRS and YFSETQ. The CDR3 spells CASRLRSETALRDYEQYF. The CDR3 nucleotides read TGCGCCAGCAGATTGAGATCCGAGACAGCTCTAAGGGATTACGAGCAGTACTTC.

The chain carries TRBV27 and TRBJ1-2; 11 bases agree with TRBD1. The junction had 9 bases not matched to a gene; V was cut back by 7 bases and J by 2 bases. In germline, CDR1 is MNHEY, CDR2 SMNVEV (reference sequence). The CDR3 covers 16 residues. CDR3 nucleotides: TGTGCCAGCACCCCACGGGGGACAGGGGGGAACTATGGCTACACCTTC. Residues: CASTPRGTGGNYGYTF.

The table lists this clone with a count of one. This rearrangement joins TRBV28 to TRBJ1-2; D not certain. Germline lookup yields CDR1 MDHEN and CDR2 SYDVKM. The V end lost 7 bases, the J end lost 6 bases, and 15 bases lay between the germline ends. CDR3 size: 13 residues. CDR3 in DNA: TGTGCCAGCACCCCTCTGCGCAGGAATGGCTACACCTTC. This gives the protein CASTPLRRNGYTF.

For the CDR3, the DNA is TGTGCCAGTAGTTTCAGGGCGGGCTACACCTTC. Protein sequence: CASSFRAGYTF. V gene TRBV19 combines with J gene TRBJ1-2; maybe TRBD1 (5 bases). The V end was cut by 5 bases, the J end by 8 bases, with 9 bases between. CDR1 LNHDA and CDR2 SQIVND come from the germline V gene (reference sequence). The CDR3 has 11 residues. The whole variable domain, remainder taken from reference TRBV19 and TRBJ1-2, is DGGITQSPKYLFRKEGQNVTLSCEQNLNHDAMYWYRQDPGQGLRLIYYSQIVNDFQKGDIAEGYSVSREKKESFPLTVTSAQKNPTAFYLCASSFRAGYTFGSGTRLTVV.